The source of this T cell receptor beta chain is a study of PD-1 blockade in classical Hodgkin lymphoma. Study at large: Patients received nivolumab 3 mg/kg intravenously every 2 weeks. Regarding the study as a whole: TCR diversity rose significantly by C4D1 in CD4+ but not CD8+ cells. Those achieving complete response showed baseline diversity like newly diagnosed patients.

Time point specified: cycle 4 day 1 (C4D1), after more than 5 weeks of nivolumab. Following autologous stem cell transplantation, relapse occurred in every patient, and exposure to brentuximab vedotin varied. The investigators isolated CD8+ T cells from thawed PBMCs using magnetic negative selection. Patients had relapsed/refractory classical Hodgkin lymphoma with complete response, partial response or progressive disease as best response. With respect to this clone: Its antigen is not known.

The table came from immunoSEQ multiplex PCR; TCRdb's copy has only in-frame clones and leaves some out. The table lists 15,000 to 25,000 clones, roughly 82% of them singletons. V was trimmed by 2 bases and J by 0 bases, leaving 12 bases between them. CDR3 length: 15 residues. From germline, CDR1 is SGDLS and CDR2 YYNGEE. The TCR sequence derives from a human donor with classical Hodgkin lymphoma. Sequenced material: CD8+ T cells from blood, taken before the fourth cycle of nivolumab. This chain joins TRBV9 and TRBJ2-7, with D perhaps matching TRBD1 (7 bases). The chain's CDR3 is CASSVMRDSSYEQYF. As DNA, the CDR3 is TGTGCCAGCAGCGTTATGCGGGACAGCTCCTACGAGCAGTACTTC.